The 19 T cell receptor beta chains given below trace back to one sample, sequenced in a study of blood T cell repertoires in COVID-19. Clones were sequenced by immunoSEQ multiplex PCR, and TCRdb holds only the in-frame ones, with some missing. This sample has 300,000 to 450,000 clones; about 87% occur once, and the top ten carry around 1.9%. The sample was PBMCs or T cells enriched from blood (not recorded which). These receptors were obtained from a man aged 35 to 55 in a cohort exposed to, infected with or recovered from COVID-19 (not recorded which).

The chain joins TRBV15 to TRBJ1-2; D gene ambiguous. This CDR3 is built from 19 residues. Trimming took off 1 base at V and 1 base at J, with 22 bases between the two ends. Per the germline V gene, CDR1 is LNHNV and CDR2 is YYDKDF (reference sequence). The DNA for the CDR3 is TGTGCCACCAGCAGAGTGTTCGGGATAACGGTAGGGAGTAACTATGGCTACACCTTC. Translated: CATSRVFGITVGSNYGYTF.

The table lists this clone with a few counts. V is TRBV29-1 and J is TRBJ1-4; D unclear. Germline values: CDR1 SQVTM, CDR2 ANQGSEA. The CDR3 extends over 13 amino acids. The V gene lost 2 bases and the J gene lost 8 bases, with 12 bases spanning the gap. The CDR3 DNA reads as TGCAGCGTTGAAATGGGTGGGGAGGAAAAACTGTTTTTT. It translates to CSVEMGGEEKLFF.

The CDR3 nucleotides read TGTGCCAGCAGCTTACCCGGCTCTGGAAACACCATATATTTT. This translates into CASSLPGSGNTIYF. The chain combines TRBV7-9 with TRBJ1-3; D unclear. V was clipped by 2 bases and J by 0 bases, with 5 bases between them. CDR3 length: 14 amino acids. Germline V gene sequence: CDR1 SEHNR, CDR2 FQNEAQ (reference sequence).

This chain uses TRBV3-1 (or the pseudogene TRBV3-2) with TRBJ1-2, with D possibly TRBD1 on 6 matching bases. Germline V gene lookup returns CDR1 LGHDT and CDR2 YNNKEL (reference sequence). This CDR3 region has 13 residues. V lost 1 base, J lost 7 bases, and 10 bases lay in between. For the CDR3, the DNA is TGTGCCAGCAGCCAAGTAGGGACAACTGGCTACACCTTC. Protein sequence: CASSQVGTTGYTF.

DNA for the CDR3: TGCGCCAGCAGCTTCTTACCTAGGACAGGCTCTGGGGCCAACGTCCTGACTTTC. Residues: CASSFLPRTGSGANVLTF. This rearrangement joins TRBV5-1 to TRBJ2-6, with 7 bases aligning to TRBD1. Trimming at V came to 2 bases and at J to 0 bases, leaving 8 bases not matched to a gene. Germline values: CDR1 SGHRS, CDR2 YFSETQ. CDR3 length equals 18 residues.

The chain recombines TRBV7-9 with TRBJ2-5; D gene unclear. The CDR3 extends over 13 amino acids. The germline V gene encodes CDR1 SEHNR and CDR2 FQNEAQ (reference sequence). V was cut by 7 bases and J by 1 base, with 10 bases left in between. In DNA form, the CDR3 reads TGTGCCAGCACCTACTATTCCCAAGAGACCCAGTACTTC. This translates into CASTYYSQETQYF.

V gene TRBV7-2 combines with J gene TRBJ2-2, with 10 bases lining up with TRBD2. The J segment lost 2 bases and the V segment lost 5 bases, leaving 2 bases of the junction unmatched. The CDR3 is made up of 15 amino acids. Germline loops: CDR1 SGHTA, CDR2 FQGNSA. DNA for the CDR3: TGTGCCAGCAGCGCTAGCGGGGGCAACACCGGGGAGCTGTTTTTT. Translated, it gives CASSASGGNTGELFF.

This clone was recorded only once. The V call is TRBV10-3, the J call TRBJ2-3; 7 nucleotides line up with TRBD2. Germline CDR1 and CDR2: ENHRY and SYGVKD. After removal of 5 bases from V and 2 bases from J, the junction contained 7 bases not matched to a gene. The CDR3 contains 15 residues. CDR3 protein: CAISSSGGLTDTQYF. The CDR3 DNA is TGTGCCATCAGTTCTAGCGGAGGACTCACAGATACGCAGTATTTT.

This clone was detected a few times. This rearrangement joins TRBV6-4 to TRBJ1-3; TRBD1 is a possible D gene (6 bases). Germline lookup yields CDR1 MRHNA and CDR2 SNTAGT. This CDR3 is built from 14 residues. Trimming took off 6 bases at V and 1 base at J, with 10 bases between the two ends. Written as DNA, the CDR3 is TGTGCCAGCAGCCCAGGGGAGTCTGGAAACACCATATATTTT. Amino acids: CASSPGESGNTIYF.

CDR3 protein: CASRIPGQGDNEQFF. The CDR3 DNA reads TGCGCCAGCAGAATTCCGGGACAGGGTGACAATGAGCAGTTCTTC. The chain employs TRBV5-1 and TRBJ2-1; TRBD1 matches 9 bases. Trimming removed 5 bases from V and 5 bases from J; junction bases left unmatched: 8. The CDR3 is 15 residues long. Germline CDR1 and CDR2: SGHRS and YFSETQ.

This rearrangement joins TRBV5-1 to TRBJ1-6; perhaps TRBD1 as D (5 bases). Germline CDR1 reads SGHRS; CDR2 reads YFSETQ. Trimming took 0 bases from V and 10 from J, leaving 8 bases between them. The CDR3 is made up of 13 amino acids. CDR3 DNA: TGCGCCAGCAGCTTGGCAGGGTGGTCACCCCTCCACTTT. Amino acids: CASSLAGWSPLHF.

This clone showed up just once. The V call is TRBV18, the J call TRBJ2-7, with TRBD2 matching over 11 bases. The trim removed 1 base at V and 3 bases at J, leaving 2 bases unmatched. The germline gives CDR1 KGHSH, CDR2 LQKENI. The CDR3 is 15 residues long. In DNA form, the CDR3 reads TGTGCCAGCTCACCACGCGGACTAGCGGGCTACGAGCAGTACTTC. Translated: CASSPRGLAGYEQYF.

The chain recombines TRBV6-2 or TRBV6-3 with TRBJ1-2, with 8 bases identical to TRBD1. Per germline, CDR1 MNHEY and CDR2 SVGEGT. This CDR3 has 18 residues. V shed 4 bases and J 4 bases; nucleotides not matched to a gene: 17. CDR3 in DNA: TGTGCCAGCAGTTCCCTCCGTATCTGGGACAGGATTAGCTATGGCTACACCTTC. It encodes CASSSLRIWDRISYGYTF.

The chain uses TRBV12-5 and TRBJ2-1; D not certain. The CDR3 has 13 amino acids. Trimming shortened V by 1 base and J by 8 bases, and 9 bases separated the two germline ends. Germline V lookup: CDR1 LGHNT, CDR2 FRNRAP. The CDR3 sequence is CASGLGSWHEQFF. The CDR3 bases are TGTGCTAGTGGTTTGGGGAGCTGGCATGAGCAGTTCTTC. The complete variable domain, with remaining parts taken from reference TRBV12-5 and TRBJ2-1, reads DARVTQTPRHKVTEMGQEVTMRCQPILGHNTVFWYRQTMMQGLELLAYFRNRAPLDDSGMPKDRFSAEMPDATLATLKIQPSEPRDSAVYFCASGLGSWHEQFFGPGTRLTVL.

The chain has TRBV6-2 or TRBV6-3 and TRBJ2-2; tentatively, D is TRBD2 (6 bases). V was cut by 3 bases and J by 5 bases, with 13 bases left in between. Germline V CDR1 and CDR2: MNHEY, SVGEGT. The CDR3 length is 15 residues. CDR3 in amino acids: CASSYGGVRTGELFF. In DNA, the CDR3 is TGTGCCAGCAGTTATGGCGGGGTTCGGACCGGGGAGCTGTTTTTT.

The chain has TRBV28 and TRBJ1-2; a weak D match, TRBD1 (6 bases). V was cut by 10 bases and J by 8 bases, with 23 bases left in between. The CDR3 is 14 residues long. The germline gives CDR1 MDHEN, CDR2 SYDVKM. In DNA form, the CDR3 reads TGTGCCACCCCCCGAACAGCAGGGGTGGGGGGCTACACCTTC. It encodes CATPRTAGVGGYTF.

The chain combines TRBV15 with TRBJ2-3; tentatively, D is TRBD1 (6 bases). Germline CDR1 LNHNV, CDR2 YYDKDF (reference sequence). The CDR3 spans 13 residues. V dropped 5 bases and J dropped 3 bases, with 9 bases sitting between them. CDR3 bases: TGTGCCACCAGCTATCAGGGGACAGATACGCAGTATTTT. Encoded protein: CATSYQGTDTQYF.

The V gene is TRBV2, the J gene TRBJ2-1; TRBD2 matches 10 bases. This CDR3 has 11 amino acids. V shed 6 bases, J shed 15 bases, and the junction held 5 bases outside the gene matches. The germline V gene encodes CDR1 SNHLY and CDR2 FYNNEI. The CDR3 is CASREGLAPFF. The CDR3 nucleotides are TGTGCCAGCAGAGAGGGACTAGCGCCGTTCTTC.

The chain recombines TRBV6-5 with TRBJ1-6, with D unresolved. Germline values: CDR1 MNHEY, CDR2 SVGAGI. V shed 2 bases and J shed 9 bases, with 5 bases lying between them. This CDR3 has 12 residues. Here the CDR3 reads CASSYLFSPLHF. For the CDR3, the DNA is TGTGCCAGCAGTTACCTTTTTTCACCCCTCCACTTT.